Reported below is one T cell receptor (beta chain). The antigen is undetermined. Since the CDR3 does not end with the conserved phenylalanine or tryptophan, this likely comes from a read error. The germline CDR1 and CDR2 sequences are MNHEY and SVGAGI. The germline V and J ends were trimmed by 4 bases and 4 bases, with 14 bases remaining between them. This CDR3 has 16 amino acids. The entry originates in a study of OX40 agonist ivuxolimab in advanced cancers. Study information: Of mixed ages from about 20 to 80 and averaging roughly 60 years, the group was approximately 80% male. Earlier treatment with anti-PD-1, anti-PD-L1 or anti-CTLA-4 was permitted, and over 35% had received some. Broader study findings: The CD4+ and CD8+ T cells in the blood had expanded clonally by week 6 at 0.1 to 3.0 mg/kg.

Drawing of blood for sampling happened at baseline, at cycle 4 day 1, and at cycle 7 day 1. The assay was immunoSEQ multiplex PCR, and TCRdb's table has in-frame clones only and misses some. This sample has 81,000 or so clones, with around 90% found just once. The sequences come from CD4+ or CD8+ T cells sorted from blood, collected in a trial of the OX40 agonist ivuxolimab. This sequence was found in an adult with an advanced solid tumor such as melanoma, head and neck, liver or kidney cancer. The rearrangement uses TRBV6-5 and TRBJ1-6; unclear D gene. CDR3 protein: CASSSGPGGYNSPLHL. The CDR3 nucleotides are TGTGCCAGCAGTTCTGGGCCAGGCGGATATAATTCACCCCTCCACCTT.